This TCR beta chain was identified in a study of Graves' ophthalmopathy and Graves' hyperthyroidism. Looking at the study overall: Peripheral blood was obtained at first diagnosis, ahead of any treatment. Overall study findings and caveats: The blood repertoire also included most expanded thyroid clonotypes above 0.001 frequency.

Beta-chain TCR CDR3 regions were amplified from RNA transcripts. After a first-round RT-PCR with HTBI primers, a second-round multiplex PCR was run. TCRdb independently ran MiXCR on the multiplex PCR reads; one entry per CDR3 protein. Of about 740,000 distinct CDR3 sequences in the sample, 40% were seen once. Out of about 9.3 ml of fresh peripheral blood, PBMCs were obtained. Trimming took 4 bases from V and 4 from J, leaving 11 bases between them. The V gene's germline CDR1 is SGHDT and CDR2 YYEEEE. CDR3 length: 13 amino acids. This clonotype was detected ten times or more. Its matching antigen is unknown.

This receptor was identified in an adult man with Graves' ophthalmopathy. Sequencing was performed on peripheral blood. J is TRBJ2-5 and V is TRBV5-6; a weak D match, TRBD1 (5 bases). CDR3 coding DNA: TGTGCCAGCAGCCTTGATACAGGAGAGACCCAGTACTTC. Translating it yields CASSLDTGETQYF.